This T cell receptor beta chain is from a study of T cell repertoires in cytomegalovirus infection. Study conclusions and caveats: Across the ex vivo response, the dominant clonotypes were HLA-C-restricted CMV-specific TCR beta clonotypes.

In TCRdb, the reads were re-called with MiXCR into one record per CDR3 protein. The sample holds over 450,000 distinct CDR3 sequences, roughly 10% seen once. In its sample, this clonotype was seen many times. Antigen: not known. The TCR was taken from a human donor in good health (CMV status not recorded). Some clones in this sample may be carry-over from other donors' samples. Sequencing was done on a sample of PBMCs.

As DNA, the CDR3 is TGTGCCAGCGTCGGACAGGCGACCACTGAAGCTTTCTTT. This sequence encodes CASVGQATTEAFF. The chain recombines TRBV2 with TRBJ1-1, with 7 bases fitting TRBD1. Germline values: CDR1 SNHLY, CDR2 FYNNEI. There are 13 residues in the CDR3. The V and J ends lost 8 bases and 4 bases, in that order; junction bases with no gene match: 7.